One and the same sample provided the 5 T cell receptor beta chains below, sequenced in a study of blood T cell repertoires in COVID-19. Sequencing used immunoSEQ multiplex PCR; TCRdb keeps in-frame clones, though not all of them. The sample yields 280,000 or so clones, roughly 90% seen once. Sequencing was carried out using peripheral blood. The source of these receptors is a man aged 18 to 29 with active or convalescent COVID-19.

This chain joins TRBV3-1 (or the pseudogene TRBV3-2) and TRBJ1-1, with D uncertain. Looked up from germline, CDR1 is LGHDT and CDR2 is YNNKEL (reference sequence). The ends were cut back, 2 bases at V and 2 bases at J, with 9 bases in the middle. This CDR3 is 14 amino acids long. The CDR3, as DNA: TGTGCCAGCAGCCAACGGGTAGATAACACTGAAGCTTTCTTT. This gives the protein CASSQRVDNTEAFF.

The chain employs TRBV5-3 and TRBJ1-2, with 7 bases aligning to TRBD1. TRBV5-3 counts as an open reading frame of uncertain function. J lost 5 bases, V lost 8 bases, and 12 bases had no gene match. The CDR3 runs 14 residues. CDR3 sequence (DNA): TGTGCCAGGAGATCTGACAGGGCGAGGTATGGCTACACCTTC. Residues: CARRSDRARYGYTF.

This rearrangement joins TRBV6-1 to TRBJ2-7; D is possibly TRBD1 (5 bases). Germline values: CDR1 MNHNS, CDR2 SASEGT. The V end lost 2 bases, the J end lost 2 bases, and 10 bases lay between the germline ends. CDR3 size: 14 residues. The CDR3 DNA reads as TGTGCCAGCAGTGAACGGTTGACAGCCTACGAGCAGTACTTC. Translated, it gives CASSERLTAYEQYF.

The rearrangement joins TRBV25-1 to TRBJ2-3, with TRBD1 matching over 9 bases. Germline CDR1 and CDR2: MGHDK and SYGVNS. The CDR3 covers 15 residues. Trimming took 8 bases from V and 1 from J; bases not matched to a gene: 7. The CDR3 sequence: CASRTGVDRTDTQYF. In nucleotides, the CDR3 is TGTGCCAGCCGGACAGGGGTCGACCGCACAGATACGCAGTATTTT. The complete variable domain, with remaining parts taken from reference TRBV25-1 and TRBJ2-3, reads EADIYQTPRYLVIGTGKKITLECSQTMGHDKMYWYQQDPGMELHLIHYSYGVNSTEKGDLSSESTVSRIRTEHFPLTLESARPSHTSQYLCASRTGVDRTDTQYFGPGTRLTVL.

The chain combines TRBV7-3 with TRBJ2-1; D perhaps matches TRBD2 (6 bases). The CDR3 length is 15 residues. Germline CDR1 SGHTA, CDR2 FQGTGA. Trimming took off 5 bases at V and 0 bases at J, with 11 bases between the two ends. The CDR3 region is CASSITGVSYNEQFF. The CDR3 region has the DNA TGTGCCAGCAGCATCACGGGGGTCTCCTACAATGAGCAGTTCTTC. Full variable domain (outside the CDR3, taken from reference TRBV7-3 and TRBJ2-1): GAGVSQTPSNKVTEKGKYVELRCDPISGHTALYWYRQSLGQGPEFLIYFQGTGAADDSGLPNDRFFAVRPEGSVSTLKIQRTERGDSAVYLCASSITGVSYNEQFFGPGTRLTVL.